This section outlines one T cell receptor beta chain sequence together with its context. What it binds is unknown. Naive CD8 isolation took CD45RO-negative cells positively selected for CCR7 and excluded terminally differentiated effector memory CD45RA+ cells. Assay runs were performed at deep level. Clones were sequenced by immunoSEQ multiplex PCR, and TCRdb holds only the in-frame ones, with some missing. This table has some 2,000,000 clones, about 94% appearing once. This specimen belongs to a study of shared clonotypes between healthy human individuals. Study summary: Researchers drew samples from a couple of women and three men aged 18 to 49. Donors had three CD4 naive, three CD4 memory, two CD8 naive and one CD8 memory plate apiece.

Between the trimmed V and J ends, which lost 3 bases and 3 bases, there was a span of 20 bases. Germline V gene data show CDR1 as SEHNR and CDR2 as FQNEAQ (reference sequence). The CDR3 is made up of 17 amino acids. General study findings and limits: Naive subsets typically showed greater estimated richness than memory subsets.

The sequenced material came from naive CD8+ T cells sorted from blood. The receptor comes from a man younger than 35 in good health. The rearrangement uses TRBV7-9 and TRBJ2-5; the D is unclear. In nucleotides, the CDR3 is TGTGCCAGCAGCTTGTTGTCGGGCGGATATTCAAAAGAGACCCAGTACTTC. Its translation: CASSLLSGGYSKETQYF.